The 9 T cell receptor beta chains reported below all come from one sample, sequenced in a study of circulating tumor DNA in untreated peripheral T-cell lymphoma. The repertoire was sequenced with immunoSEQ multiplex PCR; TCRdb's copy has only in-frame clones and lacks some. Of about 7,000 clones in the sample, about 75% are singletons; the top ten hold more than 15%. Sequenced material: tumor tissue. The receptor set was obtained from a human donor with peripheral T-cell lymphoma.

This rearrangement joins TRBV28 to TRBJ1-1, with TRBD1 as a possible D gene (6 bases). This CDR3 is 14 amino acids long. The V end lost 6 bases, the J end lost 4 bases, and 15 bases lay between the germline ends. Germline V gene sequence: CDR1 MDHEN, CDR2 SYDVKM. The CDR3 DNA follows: TGTGCCAGCAGCCAGACAGGTTTTTTCACTGAAGCTTTCTTT. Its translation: CASSQTGFFTEAFF.

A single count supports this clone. CDR3 DNA: TGTGCCTGGACCACAGGTTTTGGCTACACCTTC. The encoded protein is CAWTTGFGYTF. The rearrangement joins TRBV30 to TRBJ1-2; possible D gene TRBD1, 5 bases. The CDR3 spans 11 residues. CDR1 and CDR2 from the germline V gene are GTSNPN and SVGIG (reference sequence). V shed 4 bases and J shed 7 bases, with 10 bases lying between them.

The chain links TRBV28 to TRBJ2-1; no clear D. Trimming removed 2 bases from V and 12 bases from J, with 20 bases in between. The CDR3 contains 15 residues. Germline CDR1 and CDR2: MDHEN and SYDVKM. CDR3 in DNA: TGTGCCAGCAGTTTAACGAGACTCCACAATGAGGCGCAGTTCTTC. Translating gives CASSLTRLHNEAQFF.

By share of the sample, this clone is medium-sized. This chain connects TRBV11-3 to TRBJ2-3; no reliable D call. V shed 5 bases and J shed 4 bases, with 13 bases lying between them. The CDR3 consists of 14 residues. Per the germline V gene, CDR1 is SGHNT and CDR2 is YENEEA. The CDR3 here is CASSPLGPSDTQYF. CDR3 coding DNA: TGTGCCAGCAGCCCGTTAGGGCCTTCAGATACGCAGTATTTT.

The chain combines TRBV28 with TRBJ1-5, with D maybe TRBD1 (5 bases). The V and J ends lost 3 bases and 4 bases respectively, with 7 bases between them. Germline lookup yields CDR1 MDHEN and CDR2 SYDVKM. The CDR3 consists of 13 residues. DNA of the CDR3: TGTGCCAGCAGTTTGGGACCTAATCAGCCCCAGCATTTT. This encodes CASSLGPNQPQHF.

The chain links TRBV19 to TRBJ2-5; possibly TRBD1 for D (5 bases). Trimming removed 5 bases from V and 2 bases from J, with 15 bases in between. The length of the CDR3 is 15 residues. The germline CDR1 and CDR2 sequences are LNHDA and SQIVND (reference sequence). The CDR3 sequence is CASSPWQGKQETQYF. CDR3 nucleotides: TGTGCCAGTAGTCCCTGGCAGGGAAAACAAGAGACCCAGTACTTC.

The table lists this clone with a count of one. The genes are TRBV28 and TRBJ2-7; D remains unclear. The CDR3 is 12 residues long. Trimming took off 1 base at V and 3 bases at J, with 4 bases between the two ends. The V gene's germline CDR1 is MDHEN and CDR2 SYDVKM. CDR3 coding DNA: TGTGCCAGCAGTTTATCCGACTACGAGCAGTACTTC. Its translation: CASSLSDYEQYF.

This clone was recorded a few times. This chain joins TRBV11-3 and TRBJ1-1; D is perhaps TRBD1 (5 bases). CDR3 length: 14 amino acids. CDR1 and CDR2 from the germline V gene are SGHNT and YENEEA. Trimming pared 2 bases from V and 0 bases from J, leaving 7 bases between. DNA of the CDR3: TGTGCCAGCAGCTTAAGACAGCTGAACACTGAAGCTTTCTTT. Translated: CASSLRQLNTEAFF.

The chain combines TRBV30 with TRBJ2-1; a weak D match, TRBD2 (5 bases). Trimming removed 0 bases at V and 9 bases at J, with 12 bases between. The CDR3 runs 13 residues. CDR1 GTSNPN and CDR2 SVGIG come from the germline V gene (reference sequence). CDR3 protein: CAWSVAGELEQFF. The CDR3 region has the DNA TGTGCCTGGAGTGTAGCCGGGGAGCTTGAGCAGTTCTTC.